This entry concerns a single T cell receptor (beta chain). These data come from a study of shared clonotypes between healthy human individuals. V trimming: 7 bases; J trimming: 0 bases; junction bases outside the gene matches: 10. This CDR3 contains 16 residues. CDR1 is ENHRY and CDR2 is SYGVKD in the germline V gene. Clones were sequenced by immunoSEQ multiplex PCR, and TCRdb holds only the in-frame ones, with some missing. The data show some 1,400,000 clones, approximately 96% seen once. The chain recombines TRBV10-3 with TRBJ1-2, with 8 bases aligning to TRBD1. The sequenced sample was naive CD4+ T cells sorted from blood. Documented subset: CD45RA+ positively selected. The receptor was isolated from a young man in good health. CDR3 region: CAITRQGAVSNYGYTF. The CDR3 DNA is TGTGCCATCACCCGCCAGGGGGCCGTCTCTAACTATGGCTACACCTTC.